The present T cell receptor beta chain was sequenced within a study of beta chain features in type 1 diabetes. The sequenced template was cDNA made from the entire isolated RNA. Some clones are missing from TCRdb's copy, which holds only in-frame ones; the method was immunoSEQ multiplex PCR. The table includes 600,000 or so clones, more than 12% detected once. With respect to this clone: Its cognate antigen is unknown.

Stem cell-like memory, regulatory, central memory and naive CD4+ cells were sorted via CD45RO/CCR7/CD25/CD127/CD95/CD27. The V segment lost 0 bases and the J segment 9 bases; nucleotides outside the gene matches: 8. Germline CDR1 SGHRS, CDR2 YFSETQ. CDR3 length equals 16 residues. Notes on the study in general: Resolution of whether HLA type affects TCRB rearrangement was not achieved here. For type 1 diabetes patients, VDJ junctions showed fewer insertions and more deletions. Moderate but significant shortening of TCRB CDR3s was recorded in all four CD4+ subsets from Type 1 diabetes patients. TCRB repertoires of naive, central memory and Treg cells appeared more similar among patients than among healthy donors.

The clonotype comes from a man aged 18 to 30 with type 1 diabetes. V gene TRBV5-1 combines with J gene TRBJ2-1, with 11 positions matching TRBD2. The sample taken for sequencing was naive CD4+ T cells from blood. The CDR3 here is CASSLETSGRASEQFF. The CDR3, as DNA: TGCGCCAGCAGCTTGGAAACTAGCGGGAGAGCTTCTGAGCAGTTCTTC.